This T cell receptor beta chain was captured by sequencing in a study of CD8 T cells in Susac syndrome. RNA was extracted with the RNeasy kit, and a quantity of about 0.45 to 1 ug was reverse transcribed using random hexamers. In TCRdb, the immunoSEQ multiplex PCR reads were re-called with MiXCR into one record per CDR3 protein. The sample records about 89,000 distinct CDR3 sequences, 85% to 95% being singletons. CD8+ and CD4+ T cells from blood underwent TCR beta sequencing. Negative isolation was used for CD8+ and CD4+ T cells and FACS enrichment for TEMRA cells. CDR3 size: 18 residues. The germline V gene has CDR1 LGHNT and CDR2 FRNRAP. With 1 base clipped from V and 6 bases from J, the junction kept 17 bases outside the gene matches.

The receptor was derived from a human donor in good health. Sequences were obtained from CD8+ T cells from PBMCs. V usage is TRBV12-5 and J usage is TRBJ2-5; TRBD1 agrees at 7 bases. The CDR3 here is CASGLGKGGDPSEQTQYF. The CDR3, as DNA: TGTGCTAGTGGTTTGGGGAAAGGGGGCGACCCATCGGAACAGACCCAGTACTTC.